This TCR beta chain emerged from a study of CD8+CD57+ T cells in acquired aplastic anemia. The CDR3 is 14 amino acids. Germline-derived CDR1 and CDR2 are LNHDA and SQIVND (reference sequence). Points on this clonotype: The junction does not match germline at one end; this may be a read error.

Sequenced patients had shown CD8+CD57+ cell expansion by flow cytometry. Profiling that covered TCR beta VDJ and CDR3 relied on genomic DNA as its template. MiXCR, applied by TCRdb to the reads, yields one record per CDR3 protein. The sample contains roughly 200,000 distinct CDR3 sequences, roughly 63% of which appear only once. This clonotype was sampled from a human donor with aplastic anemia. What was sequenced was sorted CD4+, CD8+, or CD8+CD57+ T cells (not recorded which) from PBMCs. The rearrangement links TRBV19 to TRBJ2-7; 9 bases are shared with TRBD1. The CDR3, as DNA: TGTGCCAGTAGCTCGGGACAGGGAGGGTACGAGCAGCACTTC. Encoded protein: CASSSGQGGYEQHF.